Presented here are 18 T cell receptor beta chains from one specimen sequenced in a study of radiotherapy plus CTLA-4 blockade in lung cancer. Using immunoSEQ multiplex PCR, the repertoire was profiled, and TCRdb retains in-frame clones only, with some absent. This sample carries 45,000 or so clones, 60% to 80% of them seen once, and the ten largest clones take over 8.5%. The specimen comprised peripheral blood, sampled from a patient treated with radiotherapy plus ipilimumab. The receptors were sampled from a human donor with non-small cell lung cancer who had stable disease on radiotherapy plus ipilimumab.

CDR3 in amino acids: CASSLVKGTGELFF. For the CDR3, the DNA is TGCGCCAGCAGCTTGGTCAAAGGGACCGGGGAGCTGTTTTTT. The V call is TRBV5-1, the J call TRBJ2-2; D gene unclear. The CDR3 runs 14 residues. CDR1 is SGHRS, CDR2 YFSETQ, per germline. The V end lost 0 bases, the J end lost 5 bases, and 8 bases lay between the germline ends.

This chain joins TRBV5-6 and TRBJ2-7; D gene unclear. The V end lost 2 bases, the J end lost 2 bases, and 11 bases lay between the germline ends. The CDR3 consists of 14 residues. Per germline, CDR1 SGHDT and CDR2 YYEEEE. CDR3 DNA sequence: TGTGCCAGCAGCTTAGGCCAGGATGCCTACGAGCAGTACGTC. Its translation is CASSLGQDAYEQYV.

The V and J genes are TRBV6-5 and TRBJ1-2, with D tentatively TRBD1 (6 bases). Trimming took 6 bases from V and 0 from J, leaving 8 bases between them. The CDR3 covers 13 residues. Germline lookup yields CDR1 MNHEY and CDR2 SVGAGI. Here the CDR3 DNA reads TGTGCCAGCAGACGACAGGCTAACTATGGCTACACCTTC. Its translation is CASRRQANYGYTF.

The gene calls are TRBV19 and TRBJ1-1, with unresolved D. The germline CDR1 and CDR2 sequences are LNHDA and SQIVND (reference sequence). The V end was cut by 7 bases, the J end by 7 bases, with 10 bases between. The CDR3 has 11 amino acids. The CDR3 is CASISVYEAFF. As DNA, the CDR3 is TGTGCCAGTATTTCTGTATATGAAGCTTTCTTT.

This clone was seen more than once but under ten times. The genes are TRBV19 and TRBJ1-1; 9 nucleotides align to TRBD1. The CDR3 length is 14 residues. Germline CDR1 LNHDA, CDR2 SQIVND (reference sequence). V shed 7 bases and J 1 base; nucleotides not matched to a gene: 4. This CDR3 is CASNPQGANTEAFF. The CDR3 DNA reads as TGTGCCAGTAACCCACAGGGGGCGAACACTGAAGCTTTCTTT.

The chain joins TRBV4-1 to TRBJ1-2; D uncertain. The length of the CDR3 is 14 residues. Trimming removed 2 bases at V and 1 base at J, with 8 bases between. Germline loops: CDR1 MGHRA, CDR2 YSYEKL. CDR3 region: CASSQPGVNYGYTF. The CDR3 coding sequence is TGCGCCAGCAGCCAACCCGGGGTTAACTATGGCTACACCTTC.

J is TRBJ1-5 and V is TRBV10-3; a weak D match, TRBD1 (5 bases). The V gene's germline CDR1 is ENHRY and CDR2 SYGVKD. The CDR3 length is 16 residues. The V end was cut by 0 bases, the J end by 3 bases, with 12 bases between. The CDR3: CAISESKGTTNQPQHF. CDR3 sequence (DNA): TGTGCCATCAGTGAGTCGAAGGGGACCACCAATCAGCCCCAGCATTTT.

By sample fraction, this clone is medium-sized. The CDR3 region is CASSLVTPANTGELFF. The CDR3 DNA is TGTGCCAGCAGCTTAGTGACCCCCGCGAACACCGGGGAGCTGTTTTTT. The chain is built from TRBV11-2 and TRBJ2-2, with D hard to call. CDR3 length: 16 residues. The V gene's germline CDR1 is SGHAT and CDR2 FQNNGV. V was clipped by 1 base and J by 0 bases, with 9 bases between them.

This chain joins TRBV19 and TRBJ1-2; 9 positions agree with TRBD1. In germline, CDR1 is LNHDA, CDR2 SQIVND (reference sequence). This CDR3 has 16 amino acids. The ends lost 3 bases at V and 4 bases at J; junction bases unmatched: 9. CDR3 DNA sequence: TGTGCCAGTAGTATGCTACAGGGGGCCAATGGCTATGGCTACACCTTC. Residues: CASSMLQGANGYGYTF.

The chain combines TRBV4-1 with TRBJ1-4; 9 bases line up with TRBD1. The germline V gene encodes CDR1 MGHRA and CDR2 YSYEKL. CDR3 length: 15 residues. J lost 6 bases, V lost 4 bases, and 6 bases had no gene match. CDR3 DNA: TGCGCCAGCAGCCGAATGTGGACAGGGGATGAAAAACTGTTTTTT. It specifies CASSRMWTGDEKLFF.

CDR3 DNA: TGTGCCAGCAGTTTTTGGGGGGCCCATACAACAGGATCCTCTATAAAGCAGTACTTC. Amino acids: CASSFWGAHTTGSSIKQYF. V gene TRBV27 combines with J gene TRBJ2-7; either TRBD1 or TRBD2 may supply D (6 bases each). V was pared by 3 bases and J by 8 bases, with 32 bases between. From germline, CDR1 is MNHEY and CDR2 SMNVEV (reference sequence). This CDR3 spans 19 amino acids.

This clone was picked up one time. The chain's CDR3 is CACPGQGNRVRYTF. The CDR3 DNA reads as TGTGCCTGTCCCGGACAGGGTAATCGTGTGCGCTACACCTTC. This chain joins TRBV30 and TRBJ1-2; 8 bases are shared with TRBD1. CDR3 length: 14 residues. Germline V gene lookup returns CDR1 GTSNPN and CDR2 SVGIG (reference sequence). Trimming removed 6 bases from V and 9 bases from J; junction bases left unmatched: 15. Looking up the rest from reference TRBV30 and TRBJ1-2 gives the full variable domain: SQTIHQWPATLVQPVGSPLSLECTVEGTSNPNLYWYRQAAGRGLQLLFYSVGIGQISSEVPQNLSASRPQDRQFILSSKKLLLSDSGFYLCACPGQGNRVRYTFGSGTRLTVV.

With regard to this clone: Here the CDR3 omits its conserved ending phenylalanine or tryptophan, so a read error is the likely source. The chain uses TRBV19 and TRBJ1-1, with D possibly TRBD1 on 6 matching bases. Germline V gene lookup returns CDR1 LNHDA and CDR2 SQIVND (reference sequence). Trimming stripped 10 bases from V and 4 bases from J, with 22 bases between. This CDR3 contains 15 residues. Written as DNA, the CDR3 is TGTGCCACCTCGTGGGGGTTAACAGGGACCACTGAAGCTTTCCTT. As protein: CATSWGLTGTTEAFL.

The chain recombines TRBV30 with TRBJ2-3, with D possibly being TRBD1 or TRBD2 (5 bases each). This CDR3 region has 15 residues. V was pared by 5 bases and J by 4 bases, with 19 bases between. Germline loops: CDR1 GTSNPN, CDR2 SVGIG (reference sequence). The CDR3 loop is CAWYVGRIGADTQYF. CDR3 nucleotide sequence: TGTGCCTGGTATGTGGGACGAATAGGCGCAGATACGCAGTATTTT. Combining the CDR3 with reference TRBV30 and TRBJ2-3 gives the whole variable domain SQTIHQWPATLVQPVGSPLSLECTVEGTSNPNLYWYRQAAGRGLQLLFYSVGIGQISSEVPQNLSASRPQDRQFILSSKKLLLSDSGFYLCAWYVGRIGADTQYFGPGTRLTVL.

This chain links TRBV9 with TRBJ2-7; 10 nucleotides line up with TRBD1. The V gene's germline CDR1 is SGDLS and CDR2 YYNGEE. The CDR3 consists of 15 residues. V dropped 4 bases and J dropped 3; count of bases not matched to a gene: 7. The CDR3 DNA reads as TGTGCCAGCAGCCCCCGGGACAGGGGTATCTACGAGCAGTACTTC. This encodes CASSPRDRGIYEQYF.

V and J are TRBV6-1 and TRBJ1-1; a weak D match, TRBD1 (6 bases). This CDR3 contains 12 residues. The V and J ends lost 10 bases and 7 bases respectively, with 16 bases between them. The germline CDR1 and CDR2 sequences are MNHNS and SASEGT. The CDR3 protein is CAIRGGGGEAFF. CDR3 coding DNA: TGTGCCATCAGGGGAGGGGGGGGTGAAGCTTTCTTT.

The chain combines TRBV6-1 with TRBJ2-7; D remains unclear. Germline values: CDR1 MNHNS, CDR2 SASEGT. V lost 6 bases, J lost 2 bases, and 11 bases lay in between. The CDR3 is made up of 13 amino acids. The CDR3 reads CASRPNGPYEQYV. CDR3 DNA: TGTGCCAGCAGACCCAACGGGCCCTACGAGCAGTACGTC.

This clone showed up just a few times. The chain is built from TRBV27 and TRBJ1-1, with D hard to call. The germline V gene has CDR1 MNHEY and CDR2 SMNVEV (reference sequence). V was trimmed by 2 bases and J by 5 bases, leaving 12 bases between them. The CDR3 extends over 14 amino acids. The CDR3 sequence: CASSLGGGLTEAFF. The CDR3 DNA is TGTGCCAGCAGTTTAGGAGGAGGTCTGACTGAAGCTTTCTTT.